A single sample is the source of the 29 T cell receptor beta chains below, sequenced in a study of T cell responses to AZD1222 COVID-19 vaccine (dated by TCRdb to the early 2020s). Libraries were prepared through the immunoSEQ multiplex PCR assay. This immuneACCESS table, as held by TCRdb, lists in-frame sequences with V and J called but not all clones. Of the missing ones, under half trace to an unresolved V gene in checked studies; the others have no known cause. The sample contains just under 55,000 clones, more than 80% of them found a single time. Roughly 2.1% of the sample is held by the ten biggest clonotypes. The intended sense of this specimen's time point label: baseline before first vaccination. The input for sequencing was peripheral blood, taken on day 0 of AZD1222 vaccination. The receptors were gathered from an adult in good health.

The CDR3 is CASSLNSYSYEQYF. CDR3 bases: TGCGCCAGCAGCTTGAACAGCTACTCCTACGAGCAGTACTTC. The chain has TRBV5-1 and TRBJ2-7; no firm D call. The V gene lost 1 base and the J gene lost 0 bases, with 8 bases spanning the gap. Germline V gene data show CDR1 as SGHRS and CDR2 as YFSETQ. The CDR3 has 14 amino acids.

The count of this clone is one. The J gene is TRBJ2-7, the V gene TRBV28, with 14 bases fitting TRBD2. CDR3 length: 15 residues. Germline loops: CDR1 MDHEN, CDR2 SYDVKM. V gave up 2 bases and J gave up 5 bases; unmatched junction bases: 2. The CDR3 DNA reads TGTGCCAGCAGTTTAGGGACTAGCGGGAGCAACGAGCAGTACTTC. Translated, it gives CASSLGTSGSNEQYF.

The gene calls are TRBV30 and TRBJ2-5; D uncertain. The V end was cut by 0 bases, the J end by 4 bases, with 9 bases between. Germline loops: CDR1 GTSNPN, CDR2 SVGIG (reference sequence). This CDR3 contains 13 residues. Here the CDR3 reads CAWSVNSAETQYF. The CDR3 nucleotides read TGTGCCTGGAGTGTAAATTCGGCAGAGACCCAGTACTTC.

The chain combines TRBV5-1 with TRBJ2-1; the D gene could be TRBD1 or TRBD2 (5 bases each). There are 16 residues in the CDR3. Trimming stripped 0 bases from V and 0 bases from J, with 10 bases between. Per the germline V gene, CDR1 is SGHRS and CDR2 is YFSETQ. CDR3 sequence (DNA): TGCGCCAGCAGCTTGGTGGGGGAAAGCTCCTACAATGAGCAGTTCTTC. Its translation: CASSLVGESSYNEQFF.

The rearrangement uses TRBV19 and TRBJ1-2; TRBD1 might be the D (5 bases). CDR3 size: 13 residues. Germline lookup yields CDR1 LNHDA and CDR2 SQIVND (reference sequence). V lost 9 bases to trimming and J lost 7 bases, with 18 bases between them. CDR3 DNA sequence: TGTGCCAGCACCCCCAGGGCGTTCGGTGGCTACACCTTC. Translation: CASTPRAFGGYTF.

This clone was observed a single time. The V and J genes are TRBV7-9 and TRBJ2-2, with 9 bases that match TRBD1. The junction had 5 bases not matched to a gene; V was cut back by 5 bases and J by 4 bases. The CDR3 is 15 amino acids. Germline CDR1 and CDR2: SEHNR and FQNEAQ (reference sequence). The CDR3: CASSKQGATTGELFF. CDR3 nucleotide sequence: TGTGCCAGCAGCAAACAGGGGGCGACCACCGGGGAGCTGTTTTTT.

V gene TRBV6-1 combines with J gene TRBJ2-5; D is possibly TRBD1 (5 bases). Germline V gene lookup returns CDR1 MNHNS and CDR2 SASEGT. Trimming took off 2 bases at V and 9 bases at J, with 13 bases between the two ends. The CDR3 sequence is 13 residues long. The CDR3 reads CASSEQGRVAQYF. The DNA for the CDR3 is TGTGCCAGCAGTGAACAGGGTAGGGTGGCCCAGTACTTC.

The gene calls are TRBV7-8 and TRBJ2-7; the match to TRBD2 covers 11 bases. Germline-derived CDR1 and CDR2 are SGHVS and FQNEAQ. The CDR3 runs to 15 residues. V was pared by 4 bases and J by 6 bases, with 8 bases of the junction left unmatched. The CDR3 DNA is TGTGCCAGCAGCTCATTTAGCGGGAGGGACGGCGAGCAGTACTTC. Amino acid sequence: CASSSFSGRDGEQYF. The whole variable domain, filled in from reference TRBV7-8 and TRBJ2-7, reads GAGVSQSPRYKVAKRGQDVALRCDPISGHVSLFWYQQALGQGPEFLTYFQNEAQLDKSGLPSDRFFAERPEGSVSTLKIQRTQQEDSAVYLCASSSFSGRDGEQYFGPGTRLTVT.

The chain joins TRBV28 to TRBJ1-1; the match to TRBD1 covers 10 bases. There are 16 residues in the CDR3. The V segment lost 6 bases and the J segment 3 bases; nucleotides outside the gene matches: 10. Germline CDR1 reads MDHEN; CDR2 reads SYDVKM. CDR3 bases: TGTGCCAGCAGGACAGGGGGCGCAAGGGTGGACACTGAAGCTTTCTTT. It is translated as CASRTGGARVDTEAFF.

V gene TRBV28 combines with J gene TRBJ2-3, with 7 bases matching TRBD2. Per the germline V gene, CDR1 is MDHEN and CDR2 is SYDVKM. V shed 3 bases and J 7 bases; nucleotides not matched to a gene: 10. This CDR3 has 15 residues. CDR3: CASSFGAGALNTQYF. The CDR3 DNA reads as TGTGCCAGCAGTTTCGGTGCGGGAGCATTGAATACGCAGTATTTT.

The chain joins TRBV5-5 to TRBJ1-3, with a weak D call TRBD1 (5 bases). Trimming stripped 0 bases from V and 4 bases from J, with 14 bases between. Germline lookup yields CDR1 SGHKS and CDR2 YYEKEE (reference sequence). CDR3 size: 16 residues. CDR3 sequence reads: CASSLGQPRQGNTIYF. CDR3 coding DNA: TGTGCCAGCAGCTTGGGACAGCCTCGACAGGGAAACACCATATATTTT.

The rearrangement links TRBV5-1 to TRBJ2-2; D is uncertain. CDR1 is SGHRS and CDR2 is YFSETQ in the germline V gene. The CDR3 runs to 15 residues. The germline V and J ends were trimmed by 4 bases and 6 bases, with 16 bases remaining between them. The CDR3 here is CASSASLGRPGELFF. The DNA of the CDR3 is TGCGCCAGCAGCGCCTCTTTAGGCCGACCCGGGGAGCTGTTTTTT.

The gene calls are TRBV5-1 and TRBJ2-5; 12 positions match TRBD2. Unmatched junction bases numbered 1, after V lost 2 bases and J lost 2 bases. This CDR3 contains 15 residues. CDR1 is SGHRS, CDR2 YFSETQ, per germline. This CDR3 is CASSFTSGGQETQYF. CDR3 nucleotides: TGCGCCAGCAGCTTCACTAGCGGGGGGCAAGAGACCCAGTACTTC.

The rearrangement joins TRBV6-5 to TRBJ1-6; TRBD1 might be the D (5 bases). Per the germline V gene, CDR1 is MNHEY and CDR2 is SVGAGI. V shed 2 bases and J shed 7 bases, with 15 bases lying between them. The length of the CDR3 is 16 residues. This chain's CDR3 is CASSYGQGAGNSPLHF. The DNA for the CDR3 is TGTGCCAGCAGTTACGGCCAGGGCGCAGGGAATTCACCCCTCCACTTT.

This chain joins TRBV6-4 and TRBJ1-1; a possible D gene is TRBD1 (5 bases). Germline assignment: CDR1 MRHNA and CDR2 SNTAGT. The CDR3 consists of 13 residues. V was cut by 0 bases and J by 7 bases, with 9 bases left in between. CDR3 protein: CASSDSGGSEAFF. The CDR3 DNA reads as TGTGCCAGCAGTGACTCGGGGGGGAGTGAAGCTTTCTTT.

J is TRBJ2-7 and V is TRBV20-1; a possible D gene is TRBD1 (5 bases). The CDR3 covers 16 residues. Germline CDR1 and CDR2: DFQATT and SNEGSKA (reference sequence). Trimming pared 3 bases from V and 5 bases from J, leaving 23 bases between. Written as DNA, the CDR3 is TGCAGTGCTAGTCACCTTTGGCAGGGATCTCGGAACGAGCAGTACTTC. Its translation: CSASHLWQGSRNEQYF.

V usage is TRBV2 and J usage is TRBJ1-2; D might be TRBD1 (6 bases). Trimming stripped 6 bases from V and 4 bases from J, with 12 bases between. The CDR3 is made up of 13 amino acids. Germline assignment: CDR1 SNHLY and CDR2 FYNNEI. The CDR3 DNA reads as TGTGCCAGCAGCGCACAGGGCGGCTATGGCTACACCTTC. The encoded protein is CASSAQGGYGYTF.

The rearrangement joins TRBV11-2 to TRBJ2-1; D could derive from TRBD1 or TRBD2 (5 bases each). V lost 3 bases and J 7 bases, leaving 16 bases between the germline ends. This CDR3 is 15 amino acids long. Per germline, CDR1 SGHAT and CDR2 FQNNGV. The CDR3 reads CASSFSGPPLNEQFF. CDR3 sequence (DNA): TGTGCCAGCAGCTTTTCGGGACCCCCTCTTAATGAGCAGTTCTTC.

V gene TRBV18 combines with J gene TRBJ2-1; D not certain. V lost 2 bases, J lost 6 bases, and 5 bases lay in between. CDR3 length: 12 residues. Germline CDR1 KGHSH, CDR2 LQKENI. The CDR3 coding sequence is TGTGCCAGCTCACCATTGGGCAATGAGCAGTTCTTC. It translates to CASSPLGNEQFF.

The J gene is TRBJ2-2, the V gene TRBV10-3; D remains ambiguous. This CDR3 is 12 amino acids long. Trimming shortened V by 5 bases and J by 4 bases, and 5 bases separated the two germline ends. Germline CDR1 and CDR2: ENHRY and SYGVKD. CDR3: CAISSITGELFF. DNA of the CDR3: TGTGCCATCAGTTCAATCACCGGGGAGCTGTTTTTT.

This rearrangement joins TRBV7-3 to TRBJ1-1; D might be TRBD1 (6 bases). This CDR3 comprises 13 residues. CDR1 SGHTA and CDR2 FQGTGA come from the germline V gene. The ends were cut back, 5 bases at V and 1 base at J, with 8 bases in the middle. CDR3 bases: TGTGCCAGCAGCACGGACAGGAACACTGAAGCTTTCTTT. Translated, it gives CASSTDRNTEAFF. Looking up the rest from reference TRBV7-3 and TRBJ1-1 gives the full variable domain: GAGVSQTPSNKVTEKGKYVELRCDPISGHTALYWYRQSLGQGPEFLIYFQGTGAADDSGLPNDRFFAVRPEGSVSTLKIQRTERGDSAVYLCASSTDRNTEAFFGQGTRLTVV.

CDR3 nucleotide sequence: TGTGCCAGCAGTTTAGGTGTAAGCTCCTATAATTCACCCCTCCACTTT. Its protein product is CASSLGVSSYNSPLHF. The chain has TRBV27 and TRBJ1-6; D ambiguous. Trimming took 2 bases from V and 0 from J, leaving 8 bases between them. Germline CDR1 MNHEY, CDR2 SMNVEV (reference sequence). CDR3 length: 16 amino acids.

V is TRBV28 and J is TRBJ1-1; perhaps TRBD1 as D (5 bases). Trimming removed 1 base from V and 4 bases from J, with 10 bases in between. The CDR3 is 14 amino acids. The germline V gene encodes CDR1 MDHEN and CDR2 SYDVKM. The CDR3 DNA follows: TGTGCCAGCAGTTTATCTGGGGGTTCCACTGAAGCTTTCTTT. Translated, it gives CASSLSGGSTEAFF.

The CDR3 DNA reads TGTGCCAGCAGGCGGCAGGGCACGGGGCAGTACTTC. Its protein is CASRRQGTGQYF. V usage is TRBV6-5 and J usage is TRBJ2-7; D might be TRBD1 (5 bases). This CDR3 comprises 12 residues. Germline V gene data show CDR1 as MNHEY and CDR2 as SVGAGI. V shed 6 bases and J shed 9 bases, with 15 bases lying between them.

The V gene is TRBV4-1, the J gene TRBJ2-1, with TRBD2 as a possible D gene (7 bases). The CDR3 spans 17 residues. Deletions cut 5 bases from V and 3 bases from J, with 20 bases between. From germline, CDR1 is MGHRA and CDR2 YSYEKL. The CDR3 region has the DNA TGCGCCAGCAGCACACGGACTAGGGGGGACTTCTACAATGAGCAGTTCTTC. Translating gives CASSTRTRGDFYNEQFF.

The rearrangement links TRBV5-5 to TRBJ1-3; D unclear. The V and J ends lost 0 bases and 4 bases respectively, with 14 bases between them. The germline V gene has CDR1 SGHKS and CDR2 YYEKEE (reference sequence). The CDR3 is 16 amino acids. The CDR3: CASSLAPLETGNTIYF. The CDR3 coding sequence is TGTGCCAGCAGCTTGGCCCCTTTGGAAACGGGAAACACCATATATTTT.

V gene TRBV7-9 combines with J gene TRBJ1-4, with D perhaps matching TRBD1 (6 bases). Trimming took off 5 bases at V and 0 bases at J, with 13 bases between the two ends. The CDR3 loop spans 16 amino acids. CDR1 and CDR2 from the germline V gene are SEHNR and FQNEAQ (reference sequence). In nucleotides, the CDR3 is TGTGCCAGCAGCCCGGTGGGGGCGACAACTAATGAAAAACTGTTTTTT. It is translated as CASSPVGATTNEKLFF. Combining the CDR3 with reference TRBV7-9 and TRBJ1-4 gives the whole variable domain DTGVSQNPRHKITKRGQNVTFRCDPISEHNRLYWYRQTLGQGPEFLTYFQNEAQLEKSRLLSDRFSAERPKGSFSTLEIQRTEQGDSAMYLCASSPVGATTNEKLFFGSGTQLSVL.

V usage is TRBV10-3 and J usage is TRBJ2-7, with D perhaps matching TRBD2 (6 bases). V was shortened by 6 bases and J by 2 bases, with 17 bases between the two germline ends. This CDR3 contains 15 residues. In germline, CDR1 is ENHRY, CDR2 SYGVKD. The CDR3 nucleotides read TGTGCCATCAGACCCAATAGCGGAAACACCTACGAGCAGTACTTC. This translates into CAIRPNSGNTYEQYF.

Here the CDR3 DNA reads TGCAGTGCTAGTTGGGGGTCCGTGCAGTACTTC. This encodes CSASWGSVQYF. The rearrangement links TRBV20-1 to TRBJ2-7; D may match TRBD1 or TRBD2 (5 bases each). V lost 3 bases to trimming and J lost 9 bases, with 12 bases between them. CDR1 and CDR2 from the germline V gene are DFQATT and SNEGSKA (reference sequence). The CDR3 consists of 11 residues.